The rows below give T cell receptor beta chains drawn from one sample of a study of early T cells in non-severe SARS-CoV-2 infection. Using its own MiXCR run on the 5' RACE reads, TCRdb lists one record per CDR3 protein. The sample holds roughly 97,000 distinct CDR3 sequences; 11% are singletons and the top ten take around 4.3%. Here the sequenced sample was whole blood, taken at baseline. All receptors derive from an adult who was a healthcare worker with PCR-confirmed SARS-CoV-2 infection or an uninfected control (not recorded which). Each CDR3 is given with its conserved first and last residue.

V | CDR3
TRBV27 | CASSLGQGVAFF
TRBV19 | CASSTDREWKNTGELFF
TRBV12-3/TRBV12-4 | CASSLVMSSYNEQFF
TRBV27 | CASSPTGVVNQPQHF
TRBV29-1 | CSVEQGSQETQYF
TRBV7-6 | CASSLDGSDEQFF
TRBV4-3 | CASSQVSGSWADTQYF
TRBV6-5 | CASSSLGVAGVKTQYF
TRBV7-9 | CASRPTVQETQYF
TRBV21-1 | CASSNWQGTTEAFF
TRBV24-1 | CATSDRLAGAVINEQFF
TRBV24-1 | CATSDPGAGTGELFF
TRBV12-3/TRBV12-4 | CASSLTGGLGYEQYF
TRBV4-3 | CASSQEGQPTYNEQFF
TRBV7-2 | CASSFQRRNTEAFF
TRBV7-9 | CASSLMWGLAVTDTQYF
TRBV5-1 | CASSLGRATYEQYF